The 2 T cell receptor beta chains given below trace back to one sample, sequenced in a study of blood T cell repertoires in COVID-19. Assay: immunoSEQ multiplex PCR; the TCRdb copy retains only in-frame clones and omits some. The data contain a few hundred thousand clones, less than 90% of them singletons. Material: PBMCs or T cells enriched from blood (not recorded which). The receptors originated from a woman aged 40 to 50 who had recovered from COVID-19.

This chain uses TRBV7-2 with TRBJ1-1; unclear D gene. V lost 1 base to trimming and J lost 1 base, with 10 bases between them. Germline V gene sequence: CDR1 SGHTA, CDR2 FQGNSA. CDR3 length equals 15 residues. This CDR3 is CASSLVARENTEAFF. The CDR3, as DNA: TGTGCCAGCAGCTTAGTAGCGAGAGAGAACACTGAAGCTTTCTTT.

The chain couples TRBV12-3 or TRBV12-4 to TRBJ1-6, with a possible D match to TRBD1 (5 bases). This CDR3 is built from 13 residues. The ends were cut back, 8 bases at V and 10 bases at J, with 15 bases in the middle. The CDR3 protein is CASSRAWESPLHF. The DNA of the CDR3 is TGTGCCAGCTCCAGGGCGTGGGAATCACCCCTCCACTTT.